The present entry profiles one TCR beta chain with its context. This receptor's antigen is unknown. These data belong to a study of T cell clusters in autoimmune cytopenias (dated by TCRdb to the late 2010s). At the level of the whole study: TRB sequencing reached a median depth of approximately 50,000 reads per sample and yielded a median of about 2,400 distinct TRB clonotypes per sample. Alongside healthy, CLL and autoimmune hepatitis controls, autoimmune cytopenia patients had their peripheral blood TRB and IGH repertoires sequenced at active disease and again during treatment follow-up. The study was designed to test whether a disease-specific immune repertoire signature usable as a blood-based biomarker is carried by autoimmune cytopenia patients.

Each sample's TRB amplification started from 250 ng of peripheral blood genomic DNA, which corresponds to around 36,000 genome equivalents. To amplify TRB rearrangements, a touch-down multiplex PCR protocol was run with the TRB-A and TRB-B primer pools combined in a single tube. Illumina adapters and sample indices were added to the amplicons through two consecutive PCR reactions performed with Phusion HS II polymerase. The amplicons were purified from gel with the NucleoSpin Gel and PCR Clean-up kit, after which the amplicons were quantified by Qubit and checked for quality on an Agilent 2100 Bioanalyzer. Sequencing of the libraries was performed on an Illumina MiSeq with 600-cycle, single-indexed, paired-end runs. The authors' pipeline ran thus. Alignment and assembly of TRB reads were performed with MiXCR version 2.1.12 and the default MiXCR reference library. A clone was defined by each unique CDR3 nucleotide sequence, and analysis was restricted to productive sequences with at least two reads. To assess repertoire diversity, an R script computed alpha-parameterized diversity profiles (alpha 0 to 5), which included the Shannon (alpha 1) and Simpson (alpha 2) indices. The tcR package was used to compute combinatorial TRB VJ usage, which was then compared between cohorts by principal component analysis with ade4. GLIPH was used to cluster TCRbeta CDR3s in pairs of cohorts matched for age and read depth, and a Wilcoxon test was used to compare cluster frequencies. After the reads were reprocessed by TCRdb, one entry was made per CDR3 protein sequence, with no DNA. TCRdb assigned the V and J calls; the authors' analysis was not used. This specimen's table enumerates 5,000 to 7,500 distinct CDR3 sequences. Together, the top ten hold roughly 7.6% of the sample.

The research as a whole found: GLIPH results suggested that primary autoimmune cytopenia patients were missing physiological T cell clusters, with approximately 52 clusters found only in healthy donors compared with some 17 found only in patients. In the comparison of secondary cytopenia with CLL, the cluster-lack signature was not observed, apparently because the dominant lymphoma-associated repertoire masked the signature. Almost three-fold more exclusive TRB clusters were observed in healthy donors than in active autoimmune hepatitis patients, consistent with an autoimmunity-wide signature. The T cell clusters were defined only in silico, and the functional role of the clusters was left to be validated experimentally. TRB repertoire shifts, with less even repertoires observed in secondary cytopenia and CLL, were mostly attributed to lymphoma bias rather than autoimmunity.

The germline V gene (reference sequence) specifies DFQATT as CDR1 and SNEGSKA as CDR2. The CDR3 sequence holds 16 residues, the cysteine and phenylalanine included. No DNA was logged. The V gene is TRBV20-1 and the J gene is TRBJ2-3; TCRdb reports TRBD2, a call that lacks DNA to check it against. The material sequenced was peripheral blood. The source of this sequence is a human donor with an autoimmune cytopenia or autoimmune hepatitis (not recorded which). The CDR3: CSARPGTSGNTDTQYF.